This T cell receptor (beta chain) was recovered during a study of T cell repertoires in ileal Crohn's disease. The protocol was immunoSEQ multiplex PCR, while the TCRdb copy is restricted to in-frame clones and leaves out a portion. The sample lists approximately 15,000 clones, more than 55% occurring once. V was pared by 5 bases and J by 4 bases, with 8 bases of the junction left unmatched. The CDR3 loop spans 15 amino acids. Germline CDR1 SGHAT, CDR2 FQNNGV. This rearrangement joins TRBV11-2 to TRBJ2-5, with TRBD1 identical over 9 bases. The TCR comes from an adult with Crohn's disease. The material sequenced was ileal tissue. CDR3 protein: CASSIRDRVLETQYF. CDR3 coding DNA: TGTGCCAGCAGCATCCGGGACAGGGTGTTAGAGACCCAGTACTTC.